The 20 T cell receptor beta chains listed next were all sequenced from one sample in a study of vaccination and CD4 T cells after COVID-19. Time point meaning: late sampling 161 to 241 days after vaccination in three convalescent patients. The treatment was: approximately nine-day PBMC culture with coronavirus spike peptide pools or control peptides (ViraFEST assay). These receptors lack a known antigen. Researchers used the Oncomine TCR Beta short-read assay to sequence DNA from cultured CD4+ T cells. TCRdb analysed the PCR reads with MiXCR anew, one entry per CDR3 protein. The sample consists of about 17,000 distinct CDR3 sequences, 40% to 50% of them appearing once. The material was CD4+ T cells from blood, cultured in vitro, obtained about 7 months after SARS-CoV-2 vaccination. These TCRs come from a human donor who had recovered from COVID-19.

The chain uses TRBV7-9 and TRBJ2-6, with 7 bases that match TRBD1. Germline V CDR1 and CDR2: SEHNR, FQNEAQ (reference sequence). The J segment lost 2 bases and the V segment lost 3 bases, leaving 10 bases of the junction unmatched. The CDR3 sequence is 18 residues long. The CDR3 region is CASSFILGQGAGANVLTF. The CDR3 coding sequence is TGTGCCAGCAGCTTTATCCTCGGGCAGGGGGCTGGGGCCAACGTCCTGACTTTC.

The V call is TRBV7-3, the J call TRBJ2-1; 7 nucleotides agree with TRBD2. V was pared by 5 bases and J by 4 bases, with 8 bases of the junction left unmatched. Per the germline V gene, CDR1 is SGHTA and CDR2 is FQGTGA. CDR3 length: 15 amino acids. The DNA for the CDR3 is TGTGCCAGCAGCGGGGCGCCGGGACTATACAATGAGCAGTTCTTC. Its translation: CASSGAPGLYNEQFF.

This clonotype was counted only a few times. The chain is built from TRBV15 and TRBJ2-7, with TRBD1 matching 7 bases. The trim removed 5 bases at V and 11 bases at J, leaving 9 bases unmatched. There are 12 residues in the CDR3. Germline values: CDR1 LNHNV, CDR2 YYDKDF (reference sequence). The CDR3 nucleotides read TGTGCCACCAGCCGGGACGACAGGGACAAGTACTTC. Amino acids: CATSRDDRDKYF.

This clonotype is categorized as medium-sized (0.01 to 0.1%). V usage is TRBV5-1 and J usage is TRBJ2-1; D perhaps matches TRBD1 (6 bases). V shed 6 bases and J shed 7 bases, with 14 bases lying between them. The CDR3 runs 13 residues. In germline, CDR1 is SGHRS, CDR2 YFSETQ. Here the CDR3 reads CASTTGYRNEQFF. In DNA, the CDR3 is TGCGCCAGCACAACAGGGTATCGGAATGAGCAGTTCTTC.

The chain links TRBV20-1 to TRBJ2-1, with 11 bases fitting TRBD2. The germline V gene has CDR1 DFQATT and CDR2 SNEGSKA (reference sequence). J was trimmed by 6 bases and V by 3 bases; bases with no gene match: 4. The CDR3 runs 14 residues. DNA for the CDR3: TGCAGTGCTAGTATAGCGGGGGGGCGCAATGAGCAGTTCTTC. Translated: CSASIAGGRNEQFF.

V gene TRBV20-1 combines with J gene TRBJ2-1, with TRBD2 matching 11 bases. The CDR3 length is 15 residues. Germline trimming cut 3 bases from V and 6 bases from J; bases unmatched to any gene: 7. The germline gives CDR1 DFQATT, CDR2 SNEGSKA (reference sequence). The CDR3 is CSASPASGGRNEQFF. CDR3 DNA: TGCAGTGCTAGCCCCGCTAGCGGGGGGCGCAATGAGCAGTTCTTC.

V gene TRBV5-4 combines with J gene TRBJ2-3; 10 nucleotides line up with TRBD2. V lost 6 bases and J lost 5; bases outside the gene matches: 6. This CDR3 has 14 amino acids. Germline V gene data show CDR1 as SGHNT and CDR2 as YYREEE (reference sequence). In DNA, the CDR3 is TGTGCCAGCAAGAAGCGGGGGGGCCGAGATACGCAGTATTTT. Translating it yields CASKKRGGRDTQYF.

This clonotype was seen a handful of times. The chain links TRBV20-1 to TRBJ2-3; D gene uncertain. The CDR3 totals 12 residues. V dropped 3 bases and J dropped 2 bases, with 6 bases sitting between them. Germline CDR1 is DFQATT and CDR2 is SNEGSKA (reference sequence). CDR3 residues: CSARADTDTQYF. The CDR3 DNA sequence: TGCAGTGCTAGGGCAGACACAGATACGCAGTATTTT.

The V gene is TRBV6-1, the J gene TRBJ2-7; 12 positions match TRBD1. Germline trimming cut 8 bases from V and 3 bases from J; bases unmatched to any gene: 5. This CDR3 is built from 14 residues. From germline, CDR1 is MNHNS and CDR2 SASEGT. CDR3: CASGGTGGIYEQYF. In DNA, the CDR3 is TGTGCCAGCGGAGGGACAGGGGGCATCTACGAGCAGTACTTC.

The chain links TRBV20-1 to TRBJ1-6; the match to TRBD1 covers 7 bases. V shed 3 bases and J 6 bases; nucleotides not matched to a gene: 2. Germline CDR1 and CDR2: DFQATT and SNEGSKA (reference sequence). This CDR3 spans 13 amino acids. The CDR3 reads CSARQGGNSPLHF. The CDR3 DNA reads TGCAGTGCTAGGCAGGGGGGTAATTCACCCCTCCACTTT.

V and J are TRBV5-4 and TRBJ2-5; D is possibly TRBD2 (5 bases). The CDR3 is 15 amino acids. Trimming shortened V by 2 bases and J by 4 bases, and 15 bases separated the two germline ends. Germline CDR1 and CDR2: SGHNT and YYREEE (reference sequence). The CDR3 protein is CASSLGQAGRETQYF. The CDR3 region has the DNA TGTGCCAGCAGCTTAGGCCAGGCGGGCCGAGAGACCCAGTACTTC.

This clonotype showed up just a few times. CDR3 loop: CASSDGGRYGYTF. The CDR3 region has the DNA TGTGCCAGCAGTGATGGGGGGCGGTATGGCTACACCTTC. The chain couples TRBV6-1 to TRBJ1-2; tentatively, D is TRBD1 (6 bases). CDR3 length: 13 residues. The V gene's germline CDR1 is MNHNS and CDR2 SASEGT. V was clipped by 3 bases and J by 5 bases, with 10 bases between them.

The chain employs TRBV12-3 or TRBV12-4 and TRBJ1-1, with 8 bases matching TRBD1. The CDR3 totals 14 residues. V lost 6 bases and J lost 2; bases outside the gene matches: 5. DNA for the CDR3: TGTGCCAGCAGCCGACAGGGGATCAACACTGAAGCTTTCTTT. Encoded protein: CASSRQGINTEAFF.

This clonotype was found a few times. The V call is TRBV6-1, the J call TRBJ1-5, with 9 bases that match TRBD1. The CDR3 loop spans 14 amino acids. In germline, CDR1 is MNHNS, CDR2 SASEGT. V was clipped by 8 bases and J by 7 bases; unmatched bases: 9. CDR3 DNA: TGTGCCAGCGGGACAGGGATAGGGGGACAGCCCCAGCATTTT. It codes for CASGTGIGGQPQHF.

CDR3 sequence reads: CSVKRGGSYEQYF. DNA for the CDR3: TGCAGTGTCAAGCGGGGGGGCTCCTACGAGCAGTACTTC. The chain employs TRBV20-1 and TRBJ2-7, with 10 bases aligning to TRBD2. The CDR3 is 13 amino acids. Trimming removed 7 bases from V and 0 bases from J; junction bases left unmatched: 3. Germline V lookup: CDR1 DFQATT, CDR2 SNEGSKA (reference sequence).

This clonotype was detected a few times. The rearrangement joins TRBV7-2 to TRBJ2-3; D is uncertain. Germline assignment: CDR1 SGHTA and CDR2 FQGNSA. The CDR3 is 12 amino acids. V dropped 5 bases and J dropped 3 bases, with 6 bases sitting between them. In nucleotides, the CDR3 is TGTGCCAGCAGCCCTGATACAGATACGCAGTATTTT. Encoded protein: CASSPDTDTQYF.

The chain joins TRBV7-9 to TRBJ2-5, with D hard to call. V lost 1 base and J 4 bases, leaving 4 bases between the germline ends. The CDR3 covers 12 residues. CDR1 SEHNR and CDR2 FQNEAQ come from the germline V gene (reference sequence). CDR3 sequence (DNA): TGTGCCAGCAGCTTAGATAGAGAGACCCAGTACTTC. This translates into CASSLDRETQYF.

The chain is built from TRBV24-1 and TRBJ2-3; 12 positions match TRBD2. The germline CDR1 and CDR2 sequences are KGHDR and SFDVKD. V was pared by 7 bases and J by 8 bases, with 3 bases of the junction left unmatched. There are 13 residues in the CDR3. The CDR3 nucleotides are TGTGCCACCAGGACTAGCGGGAGTGGTACGCAGTATTTT. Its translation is CATRTSGSGTQYF.

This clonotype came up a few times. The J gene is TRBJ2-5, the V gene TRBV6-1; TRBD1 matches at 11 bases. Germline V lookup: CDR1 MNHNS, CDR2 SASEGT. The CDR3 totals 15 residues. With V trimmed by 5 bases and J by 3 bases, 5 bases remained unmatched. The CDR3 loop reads CASSHTGQGEETQYF. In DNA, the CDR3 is TGTGCCAGCAGTCACACGGGACAGGGGGAAGAGACCCAGTACTTC.

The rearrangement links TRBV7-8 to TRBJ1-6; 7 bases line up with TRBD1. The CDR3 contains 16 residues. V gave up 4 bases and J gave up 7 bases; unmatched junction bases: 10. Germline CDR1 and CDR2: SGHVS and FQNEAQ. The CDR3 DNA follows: TGTGCCAGCAGCTCCATAGGACAGGCTTTCAATTCACCCCTCCACTTT. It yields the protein CASSSIGQAFNSPLHF.